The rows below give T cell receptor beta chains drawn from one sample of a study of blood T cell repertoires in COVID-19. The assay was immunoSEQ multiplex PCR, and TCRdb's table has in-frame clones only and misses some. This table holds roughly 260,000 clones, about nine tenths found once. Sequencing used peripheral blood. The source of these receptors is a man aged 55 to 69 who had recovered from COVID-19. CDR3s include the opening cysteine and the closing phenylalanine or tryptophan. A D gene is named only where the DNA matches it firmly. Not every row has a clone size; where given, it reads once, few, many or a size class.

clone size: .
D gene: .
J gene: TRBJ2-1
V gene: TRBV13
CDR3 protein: CASSSLLQAVEQFF
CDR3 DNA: TGTGCCAGCAGCTCCTTATTACAGGCAGTTGAGCAGTTCTTC

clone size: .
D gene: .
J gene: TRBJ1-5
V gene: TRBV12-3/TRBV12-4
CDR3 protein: CASSWAGYQPQHF
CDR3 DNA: TGTGCCAGCAGTTGGGCTGGGTATCAGCCCCAGCATTTT

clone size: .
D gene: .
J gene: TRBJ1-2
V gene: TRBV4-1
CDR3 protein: CASSQTQGHYGYTF
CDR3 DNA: TGCGCCAGCAGCCAAACACAGGGTCACTATGGCTACACCTTC

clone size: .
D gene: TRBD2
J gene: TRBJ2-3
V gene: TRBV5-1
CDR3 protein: CASNPSGGPTDTQYF
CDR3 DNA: TGCGCCAGCAACCCTAGCGGGGGGCCCACAGATACGCAGTATTTT

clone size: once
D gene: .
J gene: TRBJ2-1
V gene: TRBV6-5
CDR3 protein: CATREGYNEQFF
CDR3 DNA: TGTGCAACGCGAGAGGGATACAATGAGCAGTTCTTC

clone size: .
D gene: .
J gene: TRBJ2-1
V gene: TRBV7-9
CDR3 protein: CASSQTGLEYNEQFF
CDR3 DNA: TGTGCCAGCAGCCAAACAGGGTTGGAGTACAATGAGCAGTTCTTC

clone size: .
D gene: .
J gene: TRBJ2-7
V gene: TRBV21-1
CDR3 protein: CASSTFGHGEQYF
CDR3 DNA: TGTGCCAGCAGCACATTTGGACACGGCGAGCAGTACTTC

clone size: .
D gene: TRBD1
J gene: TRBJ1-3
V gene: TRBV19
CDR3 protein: CASSIDRDFYF
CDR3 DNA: TGTGCCAGTAGTATCGACAGGGATTTCTATTTT

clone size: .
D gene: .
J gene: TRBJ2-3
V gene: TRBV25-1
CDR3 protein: CASSRSPSTDTQYF
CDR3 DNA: TGTGCCAGCAGTAGAAGCCCTAGCACAGATACGCAGTATTTT

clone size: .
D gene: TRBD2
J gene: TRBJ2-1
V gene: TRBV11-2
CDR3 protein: CASSARLAGPYNEQFF
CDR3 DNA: TGTGCCAGCAGCGCGAGACTAGCGGGGCCCTACAATGAGCAGTTCTTC

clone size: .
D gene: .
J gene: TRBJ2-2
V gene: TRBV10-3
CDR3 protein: CAIRTQKTNTGELFF
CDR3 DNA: TGTGCCATAAGAACACAGAAGACGAACACCGGGGAGCTGTTTTTT

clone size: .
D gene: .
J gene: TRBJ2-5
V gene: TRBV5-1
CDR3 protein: CASSPGAEETQYF
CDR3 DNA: TGCGCCAGCAGCCCCGGAGCGGAAGAGACCCAGTACTTC

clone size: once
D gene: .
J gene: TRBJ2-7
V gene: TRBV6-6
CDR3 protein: CASSLTAIYEQYF
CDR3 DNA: TGTGCCAGCAGTTTAACAGCCATCTACGAGCAGTACTTC

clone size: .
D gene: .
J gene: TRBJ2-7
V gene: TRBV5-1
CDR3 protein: CASSFNTGWEVEQYF
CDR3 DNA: TGCGCCAGCAGCTTTAATACAGGGTGGGAAGTTGAGCAGTACTTC

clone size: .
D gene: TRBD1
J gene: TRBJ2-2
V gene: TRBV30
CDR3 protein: CAWGVGQGAGGELFF
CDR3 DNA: TGTGCCTGGGGAGTTGGACAGGGGGCAGGCGGGGAGCTGTTTTTT

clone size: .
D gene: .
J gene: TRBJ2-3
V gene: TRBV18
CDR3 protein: CASSSGLHTDTQYF
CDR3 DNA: TGTGCCAGCTCTTCGGGACTGCACACAGATACGCAGTATTTT

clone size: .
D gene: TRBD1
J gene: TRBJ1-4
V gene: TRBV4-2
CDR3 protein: CASSTRQGQLLNEKLFF
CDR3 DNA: TGTGCCAGCAGCACCCGACAGGGGCAATTGTTAAATGAAAAACTGTTTTTT

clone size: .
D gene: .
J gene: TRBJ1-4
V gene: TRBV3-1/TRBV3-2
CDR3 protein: CASSQGVYEKLFF
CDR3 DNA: TGTGCCAGCAGCCAAGGAGTGTATGAAAAACTGTTTTTT

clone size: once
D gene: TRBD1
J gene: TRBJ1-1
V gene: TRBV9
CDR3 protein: CASGRTGIYTEAFF
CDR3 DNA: TGTGCCAGCGGACGGACAGGGATATACACTGAAGCTTTCTTT

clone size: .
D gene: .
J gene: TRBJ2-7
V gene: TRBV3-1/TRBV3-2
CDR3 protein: CASSQVPLATHEQYF
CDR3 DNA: TGTGCCAGCAGCCAAGTTCCCCTAGCTACGCACGAGCAGTACTTC

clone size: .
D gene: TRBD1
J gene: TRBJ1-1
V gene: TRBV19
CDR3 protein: CASTKDRGNTEAFF
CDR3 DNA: TGTGCCAGTACTAAAGACAGGGGGAACACTGAAGCTTTCTTT

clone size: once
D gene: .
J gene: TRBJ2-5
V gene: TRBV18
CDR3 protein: CASSTTEETQYF
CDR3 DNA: TGTGCCAGCTCAACGACAGAAGAGACCCAGTACTTC

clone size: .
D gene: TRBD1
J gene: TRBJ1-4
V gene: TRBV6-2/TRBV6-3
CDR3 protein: CASSWRGTGVEKLFF
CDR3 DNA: TGTGCCAGCAGTTGGCGGGGGACAGGAGTTGAAAAACTGTTTTTT

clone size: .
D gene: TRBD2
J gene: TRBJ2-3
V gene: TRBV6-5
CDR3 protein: CASRRSGGGDTQYF
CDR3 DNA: TGTGCCAGCAGACGCAGCGGGGGGGGAGATACGCAGTATTTT

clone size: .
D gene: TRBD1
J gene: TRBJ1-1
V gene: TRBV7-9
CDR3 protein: CASSLRDRGHTEAFF
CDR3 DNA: TGTGCCAGCAGCTTAAGGGACAGGGGTCACACTGAAGCTTTCTTT

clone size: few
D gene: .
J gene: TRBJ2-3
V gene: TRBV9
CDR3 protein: CASSVVGAGTDTQYF
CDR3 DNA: TGTGCCAGCAGCGTAGTAGGGGCTGGGACAGATACGCAGTATTTT

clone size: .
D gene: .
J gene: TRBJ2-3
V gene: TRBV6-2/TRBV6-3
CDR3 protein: CASSYLARGGDTQYF
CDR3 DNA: TGTGCCAGCAGTTACCTCGCGCGAGGAGGAGATACGCAGTATTTT

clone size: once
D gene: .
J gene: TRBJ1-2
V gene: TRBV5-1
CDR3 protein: CASSVNVPTASSYGYTF
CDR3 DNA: TGCGCCAGCAGCGTCAATGTCCCGACAGCTTCTTCCTATGGCTACACCTTC

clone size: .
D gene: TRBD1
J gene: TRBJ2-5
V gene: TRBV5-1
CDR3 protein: CASSLTGGGETQYF
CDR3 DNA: TGCGCCAGCAGCTTGACAGGGGGCGGTGAGACCCAGTACTTC

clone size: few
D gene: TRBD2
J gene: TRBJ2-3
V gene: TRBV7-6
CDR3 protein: CASSSGLAGGSTDTQYF
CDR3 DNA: TGTGCCAGCAGCTCCGGACTAGCGGGGGGGTCGACAGATACGCAGTATTTT

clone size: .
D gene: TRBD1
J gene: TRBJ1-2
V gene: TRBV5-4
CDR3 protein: CASSLAGQGSHGYTF
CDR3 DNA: TGTGCCAGCAGCCTGGCGGGACAGGGTTCCCATGGCTACACCTTC

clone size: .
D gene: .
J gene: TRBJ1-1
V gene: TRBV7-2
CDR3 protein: CASSPAGVGTEAFF
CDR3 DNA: TGTGCCAGCAGCCCCGCCGGGGTAGGCACTGAAGCTTTCTTT

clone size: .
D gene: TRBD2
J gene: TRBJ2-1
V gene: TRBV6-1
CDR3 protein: CASSEWRAGGPWDNEQFF
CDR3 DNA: TGTGCCAGCAGTGAATGGCGAGCGGGGGGGCCGTGGGACAATGAGCAGTTCTTC

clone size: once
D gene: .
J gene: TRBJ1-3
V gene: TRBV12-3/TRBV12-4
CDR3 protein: CASRRGGNTIYF
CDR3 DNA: TGTGCCAGCAGGCGGGGGGGAAACACCATATATTTT

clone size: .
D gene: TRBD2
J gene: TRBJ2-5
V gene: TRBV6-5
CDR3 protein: CASKSGGGTQYF
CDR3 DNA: TGTGCCAGCAAGAGCGGCGGGGGGACCCAGTACTTC

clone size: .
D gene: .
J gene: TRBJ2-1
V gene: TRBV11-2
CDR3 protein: CASSLFPGGQTLAEGQFF
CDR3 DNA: TGTGCCAGCAGCTTATTTCCAGGGGGACAGACGTTAGCGGAGGGACAGTTCTTC

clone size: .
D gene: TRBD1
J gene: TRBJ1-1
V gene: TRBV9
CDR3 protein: CASSHGQGARVNTEAFF
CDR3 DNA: TGTGCCAGCAGCCATGGACAGGGGGCGAGGGTGAACACTGAAGCTTTCTTT

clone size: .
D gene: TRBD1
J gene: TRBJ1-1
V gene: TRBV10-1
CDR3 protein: CASSEGRTGGYTEAFF
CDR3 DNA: TGCGCCAGCAGTGAGGGGAGGACAGGTGGTTACACTGAAGCTTTCTTT

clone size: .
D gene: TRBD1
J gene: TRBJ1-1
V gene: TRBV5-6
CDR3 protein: CASSAGGTATEAFF
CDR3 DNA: TGTGCCAGCAGCGCCGGAGGGACAGCCACTGAAGCTTTCTTT

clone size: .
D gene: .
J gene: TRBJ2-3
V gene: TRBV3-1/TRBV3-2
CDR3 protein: CASSQDLDGAGGRWDTQYF
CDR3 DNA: TGTGCCAGCAGCCAAGATCTCGATGGAGCGGGCGGCCGGTGGGATACGCAGTATTTT

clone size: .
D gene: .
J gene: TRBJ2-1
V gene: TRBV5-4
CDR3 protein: CASSRSQSSYNEQFF
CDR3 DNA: TGTGCCAGCAGCCGATCACAGAGCTCCTACAATGAGCAGTTCTTC

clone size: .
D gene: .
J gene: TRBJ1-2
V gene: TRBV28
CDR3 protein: CASSLGQLYGYTF
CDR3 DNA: TGTGCCAGCAGTTTAGGGCAGCTCTATGGCTACACCTTC

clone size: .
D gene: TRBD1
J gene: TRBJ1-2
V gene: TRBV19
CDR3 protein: CASRGQGRYYGYTF
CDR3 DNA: TGTGCCAGTAGGGGACAGGGGCGGTATTATGGCTACACCTTC